The T cell receptor (beta chain) described here comes from a study of cytomegalovirus exposure and HLA in healthy donors. PCR used 60 Vbeta primers and 13 Jbeta primers. Sequencing was performed with immunoSEQ multiplex PCR; in TCRdb, only in-frame clones are kept and a portion is missing. The profile shows about 170,000 clones, about 80% of them singletons. The trim removed 3 bases at V and 2 bases at J, leaving 1 base unmatched. Germline V gene data show CDR1 as GTSNPN and CDR2 as SVGIG (reference sequence). The CDR3 length is 13 residues. Remarks on this clone: Its antigen is currently unknown.

Findings and caveats of the study: TCR beta chain V- and J-gene trimming was linked, in a later analysis, to a missense variant in DCLRE1C. Most TCRs appeared rarely, but some public TCRs recurred in many donors. It was reported that TCR beta sequences correctly inferred the HLA-A and HLA-B alleles for most subjects. Productive rates of about 90% or about 30% were seen for most TCR beta V segments in an earlier analysis.

This TCR was sampled from a woman in her 50s in good health and CMV-seronegative. The sample taken for sequencing was PBMCs. V is TRBV30 and J is TRBJ1-5; 7 nucleotides line up with TRBD1. DNA for the CDR3: TGTGCCTGGAGAGGGACAGGCAATCAGCCCCAGCATTTT. This sequence encodes CAWRGTGNQPQHF.